This T cell receptor beta chain comes out of a study of control samples from healthy donors and cancer patients. The CDR3 is 12 residues long. Germline CDR1 reads MNHEY; CDR2 reads SVGAGI. With 8 bases removed from V and 3 bases from J, the gap between germline ends came to 10 bases. Repertoires were generated with immunoSEQ multiplex PCR, while TCRdb's copy carries only in-frame clones and drops some. The sample includes 90,000 to 110,000 clones, over 75% of them seen just once. The sequencing sample was made of blood. The chain carries TRBV6-5 and TRBJ1-1; no clear D. The TCR was taken from a human donor in good health. The donor label of this sample is uncertain. Here the CDR3 reads CASEGIHTEAFF. The CDR3 coding sequence is TGTGCCAGCGAGGGCATACACACTGAAGCTTTCTTT.